The 27 T cell receptor beta chains presented below share a single source sample, sequenced in a study of radiotherapy plus CTLA-4 blockade in lung cancer. The table came from immunoSEQ multiplex PCR; TCRdb's copy has only in-frame clones and leaves some out. The sample yields tens of thousands of clones, about 80% seen once. Material: peripheral blood, obtained from a patient treated with radiotherapy plus ipilimumab. All receptors derive from a human donor with non-small cell lung cancer who had stable disease on radiotherapy plus ipilimumab.

V and J are TRBV7-3 and TRBJ2-2; possible D gene TRBD2, 6 bases. The CDR3 contains 16 residues. CDR1 is SGHTA, CDR2 FQGTGA, per germline. V was clipped by 4 bases and J by 6 bases, with 18 bases between them. The CDR3 nucleotides read TGTGCCAGCAGCTCTCGGGACCTCAGGGAGGCCGGGGAGCTGTTTTTT. This sequence encodes CASSSRDLREAGELFF.

This rearrangement joins TRBV7-3 to TRBJ2-6; D tentatively reads TRBD1 or TRBD2 (5 bases each). V lost 3 bases and J lost 0, with 12 bases in between. The CDR3 consists of 17 residues. Germline V gene sequence: CDR1 SGHTA, CDR2 FQGTGA. CDR3 in DNA: TGTGCCAGCAGCTTGCGAGGGGCCAGCTCTGGGGCCAACGTCCTGACTTTC. Translating it yields CASSLRGASSGANVLTF. The full variable domain, completed using reference TRBV7-3 and TRBJ2-6, is GAGVSQTPSNKVTEKGKYVELRCDPISGHTALYWYRQSLGQGPEFLIYFQGTGAADDSGLPNDRFFAVRPEGSVSTLKIQRTERGDSAVYLCASSLRGASSGANVLTFGAGSRLTVL.

The rearrangement uses TRBV5-1 and TRBJ1-4; D is perhaps TRBD1 (6 bases). The CDR3 consists of 15 residues. V dropped 4 bases and J dropped 0 bases, with 10 bases sitting between them. CDR1 and CDR2 from the germline V gene are SGHRS and YFSETQ. The CDR3 nucleotides are TGCGCCAGCAGCCAGGGACAAGCAACTAATGAAAAACTGTTTTTT. The encoded protein is CASSQGQATNEKLFF.

The CDR3 sequence is CATSRDIPTYEQYF. The DNA for the CDR3 is TGTGCCACCAGCAGAGATATTCCTACCTACGAGCAGTACTTC. V gene TRBV15 combines with J gene TRBJ2-7; D is unresolved. Between the trimmed V and J ends, which lost 0 bases and 2 bases, there was a span of 8 bases. Germline V gene sequence: CDR1 LNHNV, CDR2 YYDKDF (reference sequence). The CDR3 extends over 14 amino acids.

This clone has only a few counts. The chain recombines TRBV18 with TRBJ1-1; tentatively, D is TRBD1 (6 bases). Germline CDR1 KGHSH, CDR2 LQKENI. The CDR3 has 15 amino acids. V was shortened by 3 bases and J by 5 bases, with 16 bases between the two germline ends. Here the CDR3 reads CASSPIWGRGTEAFF. The CDR3 region has the DNA TGTGCCAGCTCACCTATTTGGGGGCGAGGGACTGAAGCTTTCTTT.

This chain joins TRBV7-8 and TRBJ1-4; no clear D. Germline CDR1 SGHVS, CDR2 FQNEAQ. The CDR3 runs 15 residues. V shed 0 bases and J shed 3 bases, with 8 bases lying between them. The CDR3 sequence: CASSLASGSNEKLFF. The CDR3, as DNA: TGTGCCAGCAGCTTAGCGTCGGGCTCTAATGAAAAACTGTTTTTT. The whole variable domain, remainder taken from reference TRBV7-8 and TRBJ1-4, is GAGVSQSPRYKVAKRGQDVALRCDPISGHVSLFWYQQALGQGPEFLTYFQNEAQLDKSGLPSDRFFAERPEGSVSTLKIQRTQQEDSAVYLCASSLASGSNEKLFFGSGTQLSVL.

The chain recombines TRBV9 with TRBJ1-2; a weak D match, TRBD1 (6 bases). CDR3 size: 13 residues. Germline V CDR1 and CDR2: SGDLS, YYNGEE. The V and J ends lost 2 bases and 9 bases respectively, with 14 bases between them. This CDR3 reads CASSVDRQDSYTF. The CDR3 region has the DNA TGTGCCAGCAGCGTTGACAGGCAGGATAGCTACACCTTC.

This sequence joins TRBV13 and TRBJ1-2; a weak D match, TRBD1 (5 bases). V dropped 5 bases and J dropped 3 bases, with 16 bases sitting between them. This CDR3 contains 15 residues. Germline CDR1 is PRHDT and CDR2 is FYEKMQ (reference sequence). For the CDR3, the DNA is TGTGCCAGCAGCGCAGAAGAGACAGCAGACTATGGCTACACCTTC. Translating it yields CASSAEETADYGYTF.

The chain links TRBV11-2 to TRBJ2-1, with 13 bases that match TRBD2. The CDR3 consists of 15 residues. Germline V gene sequence: CDR1 SGHAT, CDR2 FQNNGV. V dropped 5 bases and J dropped 9; count of bases not matched to a gene: 7. CDR3 DNA: TGTGCCAGCAGCGGGGGGACTAGCGGGGATTCTGAGCAGTTCTTC. Translation gives CASSGGTSGDSEQFF.

There are a few counts of this clone. The chain recombines TRBV4-3 with TRBJ2-3, with D possibly matching TRBD2 (7 bases). Germline V gene data show CDR1 as LGHNA and CDR2 as YSLEER. CDR3 length equals 17 residues. Deletions cut 0 bases from V and 1 base from J, with 14 bases between. The CDR3 is CASSQDLGGAGTDTQYF. The DNA for the CDR3 is TGCGCCAGCAGCCAAGATCTGGGGGGGGCGGGCACAGATACGCAGTATTTT.

The rearrangement joins TRBV27 to TRBJ1-2, with 8 bases identical to TRBD1. V was pared by 4 bases and J by 4 bases, with 11 bases of the junction left unmatched. The CDR3 runs 16 residues. Germline V CDR1 and CDR2: MNHEY, SMNVEV (reference sequence). The CDR3 loop reads CASSSRAGGDPYGYTF. In DNA, the CDR3 is TGTGCCAGCAGTTCAAGGGCAGGGGGCGACCCCTATGGCTACACCTTC.

The rearrangement uses TRBV30 and TRBJ1-1, with a weak D call TRBD1 (5 bases). The CDR3 has 13 amino acids. The ends were cut back, 3 bases at V and 4 bases at J, with 12 bases in the middle. Looked up from germline, CDR1 is GTSNPN and CDR2 is SVGIG (reference sequence). In nucleotides, the CDR3 is TGTGCCTGGAGCAATTCCCAGGGCACTGAAGCTTTCTTT. It encodes CAWSNSQGTEAFF.

The chain carries TRBV6-5 and TRBJ2-7; TRBD1 is a possible D gene (5 bases). The CDR3 length is 13 residues. Germline loops: CDR1 MNHEY, CDR2 SVGAGI. Trimming left V 5 bases short and J 4 bases short, with 12 bases between. The CDR3 bases are TGTGCCAGCAGTGTACCAGGGAAATACGAGCAGTACTTC. Its protein product is CASSVPGKYEQYF.

The chain is built from TRBV15 and TRBJ1-4; 10 bases match TRBD1. The CDR3 contains 16 residues. The V gene end was trimmed by 1 base and the J gene end by 8 bases; junction bases not matched to a gene: 7. Germline V CDR1 and CDR2: LNHNV, YYDKDF (reference sequence). CDR3 region: CATSRGGGTGDEKLFF. The CDR3 nucleotides read TGTGCCACCAGCAGAGGGGGCGGGACAGGGGACGAAAAACTGTTTTTT.

This clone was detected once. This chain connects TRBV6-1 to TRBJ1-5; 7 positions match TRBD1. There are 16 residues in the CDR3. V lost 4 bases and J lost 4; bases outside the gene matches: 10. CDR1 is MNHNS, CDR2 SASEGT, per germline. CDR3 sequence reads: CASSAGASGGNQPQHF. In DNA, the CDR3 is TGTGCCAGCAGTGCAGGGGCCTCAGGGGGTAATCAGCCCCAGCATTTT.

The chain uses TRBV19 and TRBJ2-1; 9 bases are a match to TRBD2. Germline V gene sequence: CDR1 LNHDA, CDR2 SQIVND (reference sequence). The V segment lost 5 bases and the J segment 9 bases; nucleotides outside the gene matches: 8. CDR3 length equals 14 residues. CDR3 in amino acids: CASSERGGAGEQFF. The CDR3 DNA follows: TGTGCCAGTAGTGAACGCGGGGGGGCCGGTGAGCAGTTCTTC.

As for this clone: This sample includes further DNA sequences coding for the same CDR3. The chain couples TRBV11-3 to TRBJ1-1, with 7 bases lining up with TRBD1. The germline V gene has CDR1 SGHNT and CDR2 YENEEA. The CDR3 extends over 13 amino acids. The ends lost 4 bases at V and 6 bases at J; junction bases unmatched: 5. CDR3 sequence: CASSSRQGAEAFF. CDR3 coding DNA: TGTGCCAGCAGCTCCCGACAGGGTGCTGAAGCTTTCTTT.

The rearrangement joins TRBV25-1 to TRBJ1-2; tentatively, D is TRBD1 (5 bases). The CDR3 sequence is 14 residues long. CDR1 MGHDK and CDR2 SYGVNS come from the germline V gene. Trimming removed 8 bases from V and 4 bases from J, with 17 bases in between. CDR3 coding DNA: TGTGCCAGCTCGGGCGGGGCTTTGGTCTATGGCTACACCTTC. It encodes CASSGGALVYGYTF.

The gene calls are TRBV30 and TRBJ1-2; D uncertain. CDR1 and CDR2 (germline): GTSNPN, SVGIG (reference sequence). Between the trimmed V and J ends, which lost 2 bases and 1 base, there was a span of 11 bases. The CDR3 covers 14 residues. The CDR3 DNA reads TGTGCCTGGAGTCGGGAACAGCGTAACTATGGCTACACCTTC. It specifies CAWSREQRNYGYTF.

This rearrangement joins TRBV10-2 to TRBJ1-1; no definite D call. This CDR3 contains 16 residues. CDR1 WSHSY and CDR2 SAAADI come from the germline V gene. Trimming stripped 3 bases from V and 0 bases from J, with 14 bases between. CDR3: CASSDPSPWVNTEAFF. The CDR3 coding sequence is TGCGCCAGCAGTGATCCCTCCCCTTGGGTGAACACTGAAGCTTTCTTT.

The V call is TRBV5-8, the J call TRBJ1-2; tentative D call: TRBD1 (5 bases). Germline values: CDR1 SGHTS, CDR2 YDEGEE. This CDR3 is 16 amino acids long. Trimming cost V 2 bases and J 4 bases, with 18 bases left between them. The CDR3 region has the DNA TGTGCCAGCAGCTTTTCCCGCCTTTCGGGGGGCTATGGCTACACCTTC. Protein sequence: CASSFSRLSGGYGYTF. The variable domain in full, completed from reference TRBV5-8 and TRBJ1-2, reads EAGVTQSPTHLIKTRGQQATLRCSPISGHTSVYWYQQALGLGLQFLLWYDEGEERNRGNFPPRFSGRQFPNYSSELNVNALELEDSALYLCASSFSRLSGGYGYTFGSGTRLTVV.

This clone was counted a single time. This chain joins TRBV14 and TRBJ2-2, with D perhaps given as TRBD1 or TRBD2 (6 bases each). This CDR3 region has 16 residues. Trimming removed 1 base from V and 5 bases from J, with 14 bases in between. Germline V gene lookup returns CDR1 SGHDN and CDR2 FVKESK. In nucleotides, the CDR3 is TGTGCCAGCAGCCAAGCCTCTCGGGGGCAAACCGGGGAGCTGTTTTTT. Translated, it gives CASSQASRGQTGELFF. Using reference TRBV14 and TRBJ2-2 for the parts outside the CDR3, the full variable domain is EAGVTQFPSHSVIEKGQTVTLRCDPISGHDNLYWYRRVMGKEIKFLLHFVKESKQDESGMPNNRFLAERTGGTYSTLKVQPAELEDSGVYFCASSQASRGQTGELFFGEGSRLTVL.

The chain couples TRBV29-1 to TRBJ1-2; the match to TRBD1 covers 7 bases. V was pared by 7 bases and J by 1 base, with 6 bases of the junction left unmatched. The CDR3 length is 13 residues. Germline V lookup: CDR1 SQVTM, CDR2 ANQGSEA. The CDR3 region is CSGAGDSNYGYTF. Here the CDR3 DNA reads TGCAGCGGAGCGGGGGACAGTAACTATGGCTACACCTTC.

The rearrangement joins TRBV4-1 to TRBJ1-1; D uncertain. Trimming cost V 5 bases and J 11 bases, with 15 bases left between them. The germline CDR1 and CDR2 sequences are MGHRA and YSYEKL. This CDR3 contains 12 residues. This CDR3 reads CASSSRAREAFF. Here the CDR3 DNA reads TGCGCCAGCAGCTCAAGGGCCCGTGAGGCTTTCTTT.

The chain uses TRBV15 and TRBJ1-6; D is ambiguous. The CDR3 has 17 residues. Trimming took 0 bases from V and 8 from J, leaving 17 bases between them. Germline CDR1 is LNHNV and CDR2 is YYDKDF (reference sequence). This chain's CDR3 is CATSRDSGSTDYSPLHF. CDR3 coding DNA: TGTGCCACCAGCAGAGATTCGGGCAGCACGGACTATTCACCCCTCCACTTT.

This clone was recorded once. The chain is built from TRBV5-1 and TRBJ1-1; no firm D call. Germline loops: CDR1 SGHRS, CDR2 YFSETQ. This CDR3 region has 14 residues. Trimming shortened V by 0 bases and J by 3 bases, and 9 bases separated the two germline ends. The CDR3 loop is CASSLALRDTEAFF. Here the CDR3 DNA reads TGCGCCAGCAGCTTGGCCTTAAGGGACACTGAAGCTTTCTTT.

This rearrangement joins TRBV2 to TRBJ2-2; 11 positions match TRBD2. J lost 2 bases, V lost 11 bases, and 7 bases had no gene match. CDR3 length equals 15 residues. The V gene's germline CDR1 is SNHLY and CDR2 FYNNEI. The DNA of the CDR3 is TGTGCCGACGGACTAGCGGGTCCCAACACCGGGGAGCTGTTTTTT. Its protein is CADGLAGPNTGELFF.